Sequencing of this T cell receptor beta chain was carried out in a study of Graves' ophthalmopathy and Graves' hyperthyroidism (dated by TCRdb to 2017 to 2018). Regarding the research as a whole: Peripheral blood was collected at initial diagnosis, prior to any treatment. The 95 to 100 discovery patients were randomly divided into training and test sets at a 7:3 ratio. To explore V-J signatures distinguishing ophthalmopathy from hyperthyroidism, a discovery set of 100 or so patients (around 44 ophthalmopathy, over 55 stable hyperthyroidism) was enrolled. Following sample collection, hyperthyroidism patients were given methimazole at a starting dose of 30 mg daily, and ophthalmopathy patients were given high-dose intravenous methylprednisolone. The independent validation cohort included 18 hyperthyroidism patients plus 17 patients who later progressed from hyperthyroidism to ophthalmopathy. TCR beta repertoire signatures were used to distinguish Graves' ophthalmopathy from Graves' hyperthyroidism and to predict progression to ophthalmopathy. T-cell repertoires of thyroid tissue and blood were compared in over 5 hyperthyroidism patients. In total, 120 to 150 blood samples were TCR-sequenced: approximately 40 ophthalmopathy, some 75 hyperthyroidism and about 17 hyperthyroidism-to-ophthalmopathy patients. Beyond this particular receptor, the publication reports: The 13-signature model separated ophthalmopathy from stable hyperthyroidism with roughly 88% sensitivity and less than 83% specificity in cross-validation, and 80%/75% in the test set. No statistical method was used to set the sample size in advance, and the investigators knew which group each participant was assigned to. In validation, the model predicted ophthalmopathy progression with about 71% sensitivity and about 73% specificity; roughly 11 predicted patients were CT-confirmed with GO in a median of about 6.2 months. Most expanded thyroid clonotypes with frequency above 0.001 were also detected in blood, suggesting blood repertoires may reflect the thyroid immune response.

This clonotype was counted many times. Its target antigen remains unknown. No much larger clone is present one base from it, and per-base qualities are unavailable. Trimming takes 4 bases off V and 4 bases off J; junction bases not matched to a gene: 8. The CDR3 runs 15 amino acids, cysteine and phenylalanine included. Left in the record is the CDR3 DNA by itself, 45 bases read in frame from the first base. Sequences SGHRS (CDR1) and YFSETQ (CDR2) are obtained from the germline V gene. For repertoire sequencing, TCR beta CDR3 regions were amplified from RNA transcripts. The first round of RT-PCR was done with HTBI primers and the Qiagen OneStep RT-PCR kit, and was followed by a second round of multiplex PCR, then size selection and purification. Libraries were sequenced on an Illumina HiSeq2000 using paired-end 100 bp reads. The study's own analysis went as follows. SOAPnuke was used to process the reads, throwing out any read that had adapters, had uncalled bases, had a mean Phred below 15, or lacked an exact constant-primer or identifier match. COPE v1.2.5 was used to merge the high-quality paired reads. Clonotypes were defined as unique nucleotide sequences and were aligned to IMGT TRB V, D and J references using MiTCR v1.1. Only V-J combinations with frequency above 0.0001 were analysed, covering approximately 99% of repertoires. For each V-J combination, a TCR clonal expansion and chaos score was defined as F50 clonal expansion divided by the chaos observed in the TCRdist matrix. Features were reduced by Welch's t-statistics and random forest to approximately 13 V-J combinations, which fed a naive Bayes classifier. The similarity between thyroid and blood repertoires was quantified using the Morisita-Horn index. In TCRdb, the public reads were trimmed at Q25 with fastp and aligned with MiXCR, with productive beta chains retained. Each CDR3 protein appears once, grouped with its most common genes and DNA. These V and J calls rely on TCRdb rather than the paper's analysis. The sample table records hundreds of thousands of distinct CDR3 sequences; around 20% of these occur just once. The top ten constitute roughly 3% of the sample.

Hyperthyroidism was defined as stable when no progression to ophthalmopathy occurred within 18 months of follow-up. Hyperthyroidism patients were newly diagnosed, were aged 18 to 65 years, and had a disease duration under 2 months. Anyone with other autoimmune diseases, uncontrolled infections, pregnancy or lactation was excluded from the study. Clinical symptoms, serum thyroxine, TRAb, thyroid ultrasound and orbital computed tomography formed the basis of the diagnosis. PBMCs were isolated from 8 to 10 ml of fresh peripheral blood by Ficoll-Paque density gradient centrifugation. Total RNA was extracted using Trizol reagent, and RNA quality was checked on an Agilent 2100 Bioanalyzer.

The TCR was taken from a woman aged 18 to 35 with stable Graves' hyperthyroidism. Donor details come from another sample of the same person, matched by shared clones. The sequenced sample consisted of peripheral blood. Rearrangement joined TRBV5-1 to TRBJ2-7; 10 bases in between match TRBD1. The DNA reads TGCGCCAGCAGCACGGGACAGGGGTCCCCTTACGAGCAGTACTTC. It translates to CASSTGQGSPYEQYF. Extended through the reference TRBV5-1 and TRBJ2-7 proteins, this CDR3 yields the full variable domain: KAGVTQTPRYLIKTRGQQVTLSCSPISGHRSVSWYQQTPGQGLQFLFEYFSETQRNKGNFPGRFSGRQFSNSRSEMNVSTLELGDSALYLCASSTGQGSPYEQYFGPGTRLTVT.